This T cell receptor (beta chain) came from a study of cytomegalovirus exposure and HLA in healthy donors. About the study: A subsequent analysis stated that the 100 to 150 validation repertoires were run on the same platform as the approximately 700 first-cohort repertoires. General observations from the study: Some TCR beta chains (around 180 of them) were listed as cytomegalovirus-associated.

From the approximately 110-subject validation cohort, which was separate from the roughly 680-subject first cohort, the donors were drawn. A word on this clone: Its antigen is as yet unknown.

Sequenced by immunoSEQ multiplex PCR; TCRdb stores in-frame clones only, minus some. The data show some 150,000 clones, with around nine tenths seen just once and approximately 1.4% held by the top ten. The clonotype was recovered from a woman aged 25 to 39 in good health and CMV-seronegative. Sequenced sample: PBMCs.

The CDR3, as DNA: TGTGCCAGCAGCTTCTACAGGGGGCCGAACACCGGGGAGCTGTTTTTT. Protein product: CASSFYRGPNTGELFF. The V call is TRBV13, the J call TRBJ2-2; 9 positions match TRBD1. The germline V gene encodes CDR1 PRHDT and CDR2 FYEKMQ (reference sequence). This CDR3 contains 16 residues. V lost 3 bases, J lost 0 bases, and 2 bases stayed unmatched. Combining the CDR3 with reference TRBV13 and TRBJ2-2 gives the whole variable domain AAGVIQSPRHLIKEKRETATLKCYPIPRHDTVYWYQQGPGQDPQFLISFYEKMQSDKGSIPDRFSAQQFSDYHSELNMSSLELGDSALYFCASSFYRGPNTGELFFGEGSRLTVL.